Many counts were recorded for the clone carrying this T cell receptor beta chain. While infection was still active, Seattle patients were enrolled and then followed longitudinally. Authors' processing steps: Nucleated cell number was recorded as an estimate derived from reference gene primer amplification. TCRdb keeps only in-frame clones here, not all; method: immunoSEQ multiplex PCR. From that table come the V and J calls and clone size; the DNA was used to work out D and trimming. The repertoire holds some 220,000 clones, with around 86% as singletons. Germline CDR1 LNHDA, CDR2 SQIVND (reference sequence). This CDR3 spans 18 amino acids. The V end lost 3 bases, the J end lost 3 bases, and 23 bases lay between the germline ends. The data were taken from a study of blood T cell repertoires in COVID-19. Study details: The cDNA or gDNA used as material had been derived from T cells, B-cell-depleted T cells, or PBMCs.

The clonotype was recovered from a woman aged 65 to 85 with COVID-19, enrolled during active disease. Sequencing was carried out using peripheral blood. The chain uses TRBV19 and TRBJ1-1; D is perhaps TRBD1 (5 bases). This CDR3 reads CASSMVTGRPTTHTEAFF. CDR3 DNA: TGTGCCAGTAGTATGGTCACAGGACGACCCACAACACACACTGAAGCTTTCTTT.